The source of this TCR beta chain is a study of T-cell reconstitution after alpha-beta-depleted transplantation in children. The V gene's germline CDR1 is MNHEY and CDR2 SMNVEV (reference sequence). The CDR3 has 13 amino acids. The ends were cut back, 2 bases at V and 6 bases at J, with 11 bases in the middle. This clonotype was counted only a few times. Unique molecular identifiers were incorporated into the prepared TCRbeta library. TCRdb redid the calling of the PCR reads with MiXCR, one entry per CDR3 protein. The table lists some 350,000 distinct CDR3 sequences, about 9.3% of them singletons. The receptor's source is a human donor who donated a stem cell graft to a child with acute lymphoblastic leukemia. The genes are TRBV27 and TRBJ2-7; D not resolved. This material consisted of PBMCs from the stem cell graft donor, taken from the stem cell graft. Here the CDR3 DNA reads TGTGCCAGCAGTTTAATTCAGACTTCCGAGCAGTACTTC. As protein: CASSLIQTSEQYF.